The next 10 T cell receptor beta chains were all read from a single sample in a study of T cell responses to AZD1222 COVID-19 vaccine. Sequencing used immunoSEQ multiplex PCR; TCRdb keeps in-frame clones, though not all of them. This table holds fewer than 120,000 clones, 85% to 90% found once. The input for sequencing was peripheral blood, taken 28 days after the second AZD1222 dose. Source of these receptors: an adult who received the AZD1222 COVID-19 vaccine.

This chain joins TRBV10-3 and TRBJ2-1; D unresolved. CDR3 length: 15 amino acids. Germline values: CDR1 ENHRY, CDR2 SYGVKD. V lost 3 bases and J lost 0, with 9 bases in between. The CDR3: CAISDRPSSYNEQFF. The CDR3 DNA is TGTGCCATCAGTGATCGACCTAGCTCCTACAATGAGCAGTTCTTC.

This clone was seen only a few times. The V call is TRBV5-1, the J call TRBJ1-6; D uncertain. This CDR3 spans 13 amino acids. Germline CDR1 and CDR2: SGHRS and YFSETQ. Trimming took off 0 bases at V and 7 bases at J, with 5 bases between the two ends. CDR3 DNA sequence: TGCGCCAGCAGCTTGGCCGGGAATTCACCCCTCCACTTT. This translates into CASSLAGNSPLHF.

This chain joins TRBV29-1 and TRBJ2-1; 10 bases are a match to TRBD1. With 5 bases clipped from V and 7 bases from J, the junction kept 5 bases outside the gene matches. Germline lookup yields CDR1 SQVTM and CDR2 ANQGSEA. The CDR3 loop spans 13 amino acids. CDR3 in DNA: TGCAGCGTTAAGGGACAGGGGAATAATGAGCAGTTCTTC. Translating it yields CSVKGQGNNEQFF.

The chain couples TRBV13 to TRBJ2-1, with 10 nucleotides matching TRBD2. V gave up 3 bases and J gave up 2 bases; unmatched junction bases: 7. In germline, CDR1 is PRHDT, CDR2 FYEKMQ (reference sequence). CDR3 size: 17 residues. This chain's CDR3 is CASSLAASGSAYNEQFF. CDR3 coding DNA: TGTGCCAGCAGCTTGGCGGCTAGCGGGAGTGCCTACAATGAGCAGTTCTTC. The whole variable domain, remainder taken from reference TRBV13 and TRBJ2-1, is AAGVIQSPRHLIKEKRETATLKCYPIPRHDTVYWYQQGPGQDPQFLISFYEKMQSDKGSIPDRFSAQQFSDYHSELNMSSLELGDSALYFCASSLAASGSAYNEQFFGPGTRLTVL.

This clone is a singleton in its sample. This rearrangement joins TRBV5-8 to TRBJ2-5; a possible D gene is TRBD2 (5 bases). The V gene's germline CDR1 is SGHTS and CDR2 YDEGEE. The ends were cut back, 2 bases at V and 9 bases at J, with 8 bases in the middle. The CDR3 runs 11 residues. CDR3 residues: CASSFGEPQYF. The DNA of the CDR3 is TGTGCCAGCAGCTTTGGGGAGCCCCAGTACTTC.

The chain uses TRBV10-3 and TRBJ2-7; 9 bases align to TRBD2. Per germline, CDR1 ENHRY and CDR2 SYGVKD. The CDR3 is 14 residues long. After removal of 4 bases from V and 1 base from J, the junction contained 2 bases not matched to a gene. The CDR3 region has the DNA TGTGCCATCAGTGGTACTAGCGGGTCCTACGAGCAGTACTTC. The encoded protein is CAISGTSGSYEQYF.

The chain employs TRBV5-1 and TRBJ1-2, with D unresolved. CDR3 length equals 13 residues. With 9 bases removed from V and 0 bases from J, the gap between germline ends came to 12 bases. Germline CDR1 is SGHRS and CDR2 is YFSETQ. In DNA form, the CDR3 reads TGCGCCACGAGGGTAGGCTCTAACTATGGCTACACCTTC. This gives the protein CATRVGSNYGYTF.

This chain links TRBV4-1 with TRBJ1-5; D unresolved. Per germline, CDR1 MGHRA and CDR2 YSYEKL. Trimming cost V 1 base and J 4 bases, with 5 bases left between them. This CDR3 has 13 residues. The CDR3 loop reads CASSQAWNQPQHF. The CDR3 coding sequence is TGCGCCAGCAGCCAAGCTTGGAATCAGCCCCAGCATTTT.

The V call is TRBV7-2, the J call TRBJ2-3, with D possibly TRBD2 on 6 matching bases. Looked up from germline, CDR1 is SGHTA and CDR2 is FQGNSA. The CDR3 length is 14 residues. The CDR3 DNA sequence: TGTGCGGTCGGAGGGACTGGGGGATCGGGTACGCAGTATTTT. Its protein product is CAVGGTGGSGTQYF.

The chain carries TRBV29-1 and TRBJ2-7; TRBD1 matches at 8 bases. V trimming: 8 bases; J trimming: 7 bases; junction bases outside the gene matches: 7. In germline, CDR1 is SQVTM, CDR2 ANQGSEA. CDR3 length: 11 amino acids. Written as DNA, the CDR3 is TGCAGCTGTTGGACAGGGTGGGAGCAGTACTTC. It is translated as CSCWTGWEQYF.